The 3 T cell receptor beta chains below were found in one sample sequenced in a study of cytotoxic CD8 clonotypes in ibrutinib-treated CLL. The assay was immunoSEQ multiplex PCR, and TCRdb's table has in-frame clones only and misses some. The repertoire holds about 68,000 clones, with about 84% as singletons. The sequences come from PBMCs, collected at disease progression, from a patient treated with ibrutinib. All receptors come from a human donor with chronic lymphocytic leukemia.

Here the CDR3 reads CASSLSGGPLIEQFF. CDR3 nucleotide sequence: TGTGCCAGCAGTTTGTCGGGGGGGCCTTTGATCGAGCAGTTCTTC. The chain uses TRBV6-1 and TRBJ2-1, with TRBD2 matching 8 bases. This CDR3 spans 15 amino acids. Germline CDR1 MNHNS, CDR2 SASEGT. V was pared by 5 bases and J by 10 bases, with 13 bases of the junction left unmatched.

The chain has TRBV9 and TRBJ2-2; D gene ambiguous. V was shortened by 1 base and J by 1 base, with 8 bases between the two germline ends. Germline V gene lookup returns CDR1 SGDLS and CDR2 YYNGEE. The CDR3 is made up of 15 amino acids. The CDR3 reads CASSVYTENTGELFF. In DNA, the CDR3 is TGTGCCAGCAGCGTATATACAGAGAACACCGGGGAGCTGTTTTTT.

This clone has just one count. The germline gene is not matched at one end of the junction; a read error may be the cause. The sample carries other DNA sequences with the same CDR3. The CDR3 DNA sequence: TGTGCCATCAGTGAGTGGATGGGGGGATCCTCCTACGAACAGTACTTC. Its protein product is CAISEWMGGSSYEQYF. The gene calls are TRBV10-3 and TRBJ2-7, with D possibly TRBD2 on 6 matching bases. Germline-derived CDR1 and CDR2 are ENHRY and SYGVKD. This CDR3 comprises 16 residues.